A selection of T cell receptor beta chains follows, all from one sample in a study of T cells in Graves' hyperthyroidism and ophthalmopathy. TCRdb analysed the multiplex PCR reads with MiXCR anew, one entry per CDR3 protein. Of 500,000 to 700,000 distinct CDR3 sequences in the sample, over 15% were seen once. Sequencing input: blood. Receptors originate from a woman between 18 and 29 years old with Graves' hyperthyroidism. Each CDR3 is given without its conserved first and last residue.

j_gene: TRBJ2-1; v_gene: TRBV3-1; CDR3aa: ASSLSGGYSYNEQF
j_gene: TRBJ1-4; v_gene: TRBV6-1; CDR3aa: ASRRDRELEKLF
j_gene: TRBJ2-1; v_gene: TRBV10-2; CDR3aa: ASSESSPYNEQF
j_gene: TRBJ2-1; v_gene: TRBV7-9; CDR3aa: ASSRAGDNYNEQF
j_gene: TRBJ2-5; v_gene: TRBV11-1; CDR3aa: ASSLSGTIQETQY
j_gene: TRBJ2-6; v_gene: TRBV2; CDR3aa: ASTTDRAGANVLT
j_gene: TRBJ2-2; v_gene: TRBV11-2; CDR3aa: ASSLAYTGKLF
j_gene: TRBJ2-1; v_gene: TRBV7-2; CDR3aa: ASSGRGGSYNEQF
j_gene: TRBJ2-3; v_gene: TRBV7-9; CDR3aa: ASSLPTPTGTDTQY
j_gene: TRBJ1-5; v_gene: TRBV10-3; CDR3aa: AISDRPGNQPQH
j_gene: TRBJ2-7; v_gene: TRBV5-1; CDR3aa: ASSKLGAPSSYEQY
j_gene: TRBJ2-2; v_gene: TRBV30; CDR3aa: AWTRTSLSGELF
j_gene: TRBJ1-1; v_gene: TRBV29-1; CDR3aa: SVGFRQGLNTEAF
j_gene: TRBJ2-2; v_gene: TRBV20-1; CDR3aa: SASTLSNTGELF
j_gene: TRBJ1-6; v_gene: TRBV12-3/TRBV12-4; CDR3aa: ASSGQGLVSPLH
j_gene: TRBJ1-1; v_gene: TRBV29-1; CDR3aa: SAENTEAF
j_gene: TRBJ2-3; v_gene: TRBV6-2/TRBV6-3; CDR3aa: ASRVTVGDRRGYDTQY
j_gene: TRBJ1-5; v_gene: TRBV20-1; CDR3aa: SASGGYGNQPQH
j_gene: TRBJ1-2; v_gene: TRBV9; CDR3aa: ASSGRDRGQPNYGYT
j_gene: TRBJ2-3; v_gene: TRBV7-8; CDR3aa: ASSLSGGAPDTQY
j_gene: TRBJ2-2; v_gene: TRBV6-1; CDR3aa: ASIKKVWDNSGELF
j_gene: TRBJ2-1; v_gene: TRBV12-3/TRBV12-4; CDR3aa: ASSADRHNEQF
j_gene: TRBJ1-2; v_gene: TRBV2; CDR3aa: ASRETDRGGYT
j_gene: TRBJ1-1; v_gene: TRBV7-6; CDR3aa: ASSLVIGRENTEAF
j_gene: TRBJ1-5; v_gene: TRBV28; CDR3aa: ASSPQGANQPQH
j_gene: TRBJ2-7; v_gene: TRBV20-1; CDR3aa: SAFSGTYEQY
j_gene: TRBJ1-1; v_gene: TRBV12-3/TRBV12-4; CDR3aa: ASSLKIGSGGTEAF
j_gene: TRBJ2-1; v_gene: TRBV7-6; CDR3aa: ASSQVRLAGGYEQF
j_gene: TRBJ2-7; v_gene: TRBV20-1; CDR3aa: SARDRERGSYEQY
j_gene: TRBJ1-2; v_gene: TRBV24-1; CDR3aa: ATSDPNLCGYT
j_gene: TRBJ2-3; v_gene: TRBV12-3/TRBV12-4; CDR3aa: ASRRFHRDISTDTQY
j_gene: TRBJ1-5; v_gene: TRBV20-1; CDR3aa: SARDRGSNQPQH
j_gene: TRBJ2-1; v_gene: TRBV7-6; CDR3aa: ASSLASSASSYNEQF
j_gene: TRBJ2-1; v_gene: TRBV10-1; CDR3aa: ASSETGSSYNEQF
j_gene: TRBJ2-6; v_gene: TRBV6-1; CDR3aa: ATGGAPSGANVLT
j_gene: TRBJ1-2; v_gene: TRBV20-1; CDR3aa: SARNNYGYT
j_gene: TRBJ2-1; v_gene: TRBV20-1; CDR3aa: SARMRLVINEQF
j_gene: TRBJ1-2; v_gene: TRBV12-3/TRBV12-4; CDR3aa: ASSLHNYGYT
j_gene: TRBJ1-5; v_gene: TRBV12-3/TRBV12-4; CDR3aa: ASQPHGGTGQPQH
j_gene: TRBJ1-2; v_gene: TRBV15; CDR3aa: ATSRGSTYLRGYT
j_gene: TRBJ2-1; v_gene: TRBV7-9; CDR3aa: ASTLIGRGGTSGENEQF
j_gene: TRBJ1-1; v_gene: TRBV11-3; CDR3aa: ASSPRPSNTEAF
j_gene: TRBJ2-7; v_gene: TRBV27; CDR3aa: ASSFRRQDEQY
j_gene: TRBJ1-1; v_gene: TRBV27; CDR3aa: ASSPRTGGAF